The text below deals with one T cell receptor (beta chain). What this receptor recognizes is not known. A read error may be the cause here, since a much bigger clone is one base away. Blood RNA was extracted from unsorted whole blood using TRIzol reagent, and germline DNA was obtained with the DNeasy Blood & Tissue kit. Chronic HBV infection was present in the patients, and the patients were treatment-naive at sampling. Before surgery, roughly 3.7 milliliters of peripheral blood were collected into K2EDTA tubes. This specimen belongs to a study of tumor-infiltrating lymphocytes in primary liver carcinoma (dated by TCRdb to the late 2010s). Context from the whole study: Between late 2015 and 2016, a handful of patients in China with histopathologically diagnosed primary liver carcinoma had surgical resection. Of the five patients (three men and two women, aged 30 to 69 years), four had hepatocellular carcinoma and one had combined HCC and intrahepatic cholangiocarcinoma. The five patients had tumors staged T1-T3 N0M0, with maximum diameters ranging from about 4 to 11 cm. Each sample produced roughly 3.65 to 7.13 million productive TCRbeta reads, and read depth showed no significant difference between tissue types. Across five regions of each liver tumor, along with adjacent normal tissue and blood, the study brought together TCRbeta repertoire sequencing, expression microarrays and whole-exome sequencing. A total of roughly 35 specimens from 5 patients went through TCRbeta repertoire sequencing, namely 25 tumor regions, 5 adjacent noncancerous liver tissues and 5 peripheral blood samples. Reproducibility between technical replicate repertoires was high, with correlation coefficients above 0.95 and mean shared-clone rates near 0.89.

V lost 8 bases and J lost 0 bases, and the count of bases not matched to a germline gene is 5. The CDR3 has 14 amino acids, counting the end cysteine and phenylalanine. Of all the DNA, just the CDR3 is kept, 42 bases in frame from base 1. The germline V gene sets CDR1 to SQVTM and CDR2 to ANQGSEA. Using a constant-region primer and ProtoScript II reverse transcriptase, TCRbeta-specific cDNA was reverse-transcribed from approximately 0.5 ug total RNA. Construction of the TCRbeta libraries relied on three nested rounds of multiplex PCR, following a slightly modified ARM-PCR procedure. Each of the first two PCR rounds ran for around 11 cycles and used multiplex TRBV1-TRBV30 forward primers together with a Cbeta reverse primer. Sample barcodes and Illumina adapters were attached in a final 25-cycle PCR using Deep VentR polymerase. Before sequencing, amplicons of 200-500 bp were gel-purified using a QIAquick gel extraction kit. TCRbeta amplicons were sequenced on an Illumina HiSeq 2500 with 250-bp paired-end reads. The study's own analysis went as follows. Quality trimming of reads was performed with Trimmomatic v0.33, and paired reads were merged with FLASH v1.2.11 so that full CDR3 sequences could be recovered. V, D and J germline segments were assigned to the rearranged TCRbeta sequences using MiGEC v1.2.1b. Clonotype statistics, along with Shannon-Wiener diversity indices, were calculated using VDJtools v1.0.0. To cut down on sampling bias, every analysis after diversity analysis relied on just the 250 most abundant clonotypes from each sample. The public reads were reanalyzed by TCRdb: fastp trimming at Q25, MiXCR alignment, in-frame beta chains only. When rows share a CDR3 protein, they turn into one entry using the most common DNA and genes. The V and J calls come from TCRdb's annotation, not from the publication. This sample lists approximately 310,000 distinct CDR3 sequences; approximately 60% were detected once. About 9.4% of the sample is in the top ten clones.

Findings and caveats that apply to the study as a whole: Only 4 or 5 patients were included in the study, and the authors note that the findings should be validated in a larger study. Repertoire overlap was found to be higher between tumor regions (mean roughly 35%) than between tumor-adjacent (roughly 17%) or tumor-blood (about 15%) pairs, consistent with antigen-driven expansion. Because sequencing covered only the TCR beta chain and unpaired alpha chains were not captured, true repertoire diversity is likely underestimated. Since the samples were bulk and unsorted, there was no way to compare CD4+ and CD8+ T cell repertoires. Compared with blood, tumors had a significantly larger share of the repertoire taken up by the top 250 clones (p = 0.039).

The origin of this receptor is a man aged 35-49 years with primary liver carcinoma and hepatitis B virus infection. The chain employs TRBV29-1 and TRBJ2-1; 9 central bases correspond to TRBD1. Sequencing input: peripheral blood. The nucleotide sequence reads as follows: TGCAGCATGCCGGACAGGGGCTCCTACAATGAGCAGTTCTTC. It codes for CSMPDRGSYNEQFF.